This is a list of T cell receptor beta chains from one sample in a study of blood T cell repertoires in COVID-19. Assay used: immunoSEQ multiplex PCR; TCRdb lists only in-frame clones, some missing. The data show about 330,000 clones, with 65% to 85% seen just once and about 1.2% held by the top ten. Sequencing was carried out using peripheral blood. The receptors derive from a woman aged 45-60 years with acute or convalescent COVID-19. Each CDR3 is given with its conserved first and last residue. The D gene is left open where the match is weak. Clone size appears in some rows only: once, few, many, or a class for an expanded clone.

size: NA
D: TRBD2
J: TRBJ2-1
length: 17
V: TRBV4-2
DNA: TGTGCCAGCAGCCAAGAGTTTATGGGCAGGACTAGCGGGAAGCAGTTCTTC
CDR3: CASSQEFMGRTSGKQFF

size: once
D: NA
J: TRBJ2-1
length: 12
V: TRBV2
DNA: TGTGCCAGCAATAGGGGGATTGATGAGCAGTTCTTC
CDR3: CASNRGIDEQFF

size: NA
D: NA
J: TRBJ2-7
length: 12
V: TRBV29-1
DNA: TGCAGCATCATCGGGGGGCTATACGAGCAGTACTTC
CDR3: CSIIGGLYEQYF

size: NA
D: NA
J: TRBJ2-1
length: 14
V: TRBV27
DNA: TGTGCCAGCAAGTATTCTAGCGCCTACAATGAGCAGTTCTTC
CDR3: CASKYSSAYNEQFF

size: NA
D: NA
J: TRBJ1-4
length: 14
V: TRBV6-1
DNA: TGTGCCAGCAGTGACAGGGGAAGAGGGGAAAAACTGTTTTTT
CDR3: CASSDRGRGEKLFF

size: NA
D: TRBD2
J: TRBJ2-5
length: 15
V: TRBV5-4
DNA: TGTGCCAGCAGCTCCAGACTAGCGGGAGCAGAGACCCAGTACTTC
CDR3: CASSSRLAGAETQYF

size: few
D: TRBD1
J: TRBJ1-1
length: 13
V: TRBV2
DNA: TGTGCCAGCAGCCAGGACAGGGGATTGAAAGCTTTCTTT
CDR3: CASSQDRGLKAFF

size: NA
D: TRBD2
J: TRBJ2-7
length: 15
V: TRBV5-4
DNA: TGTGCCAGCAGCTTGAAGGTTGGCGGGAGCTACGAGCAGTACTTC
CDR3: CASSLKVGGSYEQYF

size: NA
D: NA
J: TRBJ1-2
length: 14
V: TRBV6-1
DNA: TGTGCCAGCAGTGAAGTAGGGCAGGGGTATGGCTACACCTTC
CDR3: CASSEVGQGYGYTF

size: few
D: NA
J: TRBJ1-1
length: 15
V: TRBV19
DNA: TGTGCCAGTAGTTCCCGCCCTCTGGACAGCGCTGAAGCTTTCTTT
CDR3: CASSSRPLDSAEAFF

size: NA
D: NA
J: TRBJ1-2
length: 12
V: TRBV27
DNA: TGTGCCAGCATTTTTCCGTTGTATGGCTACACCTTC
CDR3: CASIFPLYGYTF

size: NA
D: TRBD1
J: TRBJ1-2
length: 14
V: TRBV5-1
DNA: TGCGCCAGCAGGCCTTTAGGGGGCGACTATGGCTACACCTTC
CDR3: CASRPLGGDYGYTF

size: NA
D: NA
J: TRBJ1-3
length: 15
V: TRBV7-9
DNA: TGTGCCAGCAGCCACCCCCGGGATTCTGGAAACACCATATATTTT
CDR3: CASSHPRDSGNTIYF

size: few
D: NA
J: TRBJ2-1
length: 14
V: TRBV19
DNA: TGTGCCAGTAGTATCGGGGGGCAGGGCAATGAGCAGTTCTTC
CDR3: CASSIGGQGNEQFF

size: NA
D: NA
J: TRBJ2-5
length: 13
V: TRBV29-1
DNA: TGCAGCGTTCCCCCCCGGGGCCAAGAGACCCAGTACTTC
CDR3: CSVPPRGQETQYF

size: NA
D: TRBD1
J: TRBJ2-7
length: 14
V: TRBV7-2
DNA: TGTGCCAGCAGCTCGGACAGGGGGCGGAACGAGCAGTACTTC
CDR3: CASSSDRGRNEQYF

size: NA
D: NA
J: TRBJ1-6
length: 16
V: TRBV6-1
DNA: TGTGCCAGCAGTGCCCTTACAGGGTATAGGAATTCACCCCTCCACTTT
CDR3: CASSALTGYRNSPLHF

size: few
D: NA
J: TRBJ1-5
length: 15
V: TRBV28
DNA: TGTGCCAGCAGGGAACAGGGCTCCGGCAATCAGCCCCAGCATTTT
CDR3: CASREQGSGNQPQHF

size: NA
D: TRBD1
J: TRBJ1-6
length: 15
V: TRBV5-4
DNA: TGTGCCAGCAGCTGGGGGACAGGGGATCTTTCACCCCTCCACTTT
CDR3: CASSWGTGDLSPLHF

size: once
D: TRBD1
J: TRBJ2-1
length: 15
V: TRBV5-1
DNA: TGCGCCAGCAGCTTGTTTGGACAGGGGTACAATGAGCAGTTCTTC
CDR3: CASSLFGQGYNEQFF

size: NA
D: NA
J: TRBJ2-1
length: 15
V: TRBV5-1
DNA: TGCGCCAGCACCAAGTCAGGAGGTGGCTGGAATGAGCAGTTCTTC
CDR3: CASTKSGGGWNEQFF

size: NA
D: TRBD1
J: TRBJ2-7
length: 14
V: TRBV7-2
DNA: TGTGCCAGCAGCTTCGACAGGGCTTCCTACGAGCAGTACTTC
CDR3: CASSFDRASYEQYF

size: NA
D: NA
J: TRBJ2-2
length: 17
V: TRBV7-8
DNA: TGTGCCAGCAGCTCCTCCCGACACGAGGGGGACACCGGGGAGCTGTTTTTT
CDR3: CASSSSRHEGDTGELFF

size: NA
D: NA
J: TRBJ2-1
length: 13
V: TRBV6-5
DNA: TGTGCCAGCAGGAAATCCAGCAGGGATATGCAGTTCTTC
CDR3: CASRKSSRDMQFF

size: few
D: NA
J: TRBJ1-4
length: 15
V: TRBV6-6
DNA: TGTGCCAGCAGTTACTCGAGGCCAACTAATGAAAAACTGTTTTTT
CDR3: CASSYSRPTNEKLFF

size: NA
D: NA
J: TRBJ1-4
length: 14
V: TRBV6-6
DNA: TGTGCCAGCAGTACCGTGGGCCAGGGTGAAAAACTGTTTTTT
CDR3: CASSTVGQGEKLFF

size: NA
D: TRBD1
J: TRBJ1-2
length: 17
V: TRBV27
DNA: TGTGCCAGCAGTTTATTCGGCGGGACAGGGGGGGGCTATGGCTACACCTTC
CDR3: CASSLFGGTGGGYGYTF

size: NA
D: TRBD2
J: TRBJ2-2
length: 14
V: TRBV27
DNA: TGTGCCAGCAGTCTTTCTAGCGGGAGGAGGGAGCTGTTTTTT
CDR3: CASSLSSGRRELFF

size: NA
D: NA
J: TRBJ2-7
length: 13
V: TRBV7-2
DNA: TGTGCCAGCAGCTTAGGCGGTCCTGGAGAGCAGTACTTC
CDR3: CASSLGGPGEQYF

size: NA
D: NA
J: TRBJ2-3
length: 11
V: TRBV6-5
DNA: TGTGCCAGCACCAACGGTAATACGCAGTATTTT
CDR3: CASTNGNTQYF

size: NA
D: NA
J: TRBJ1-1
length: 15
V: TRBV5-4
DNA: TGTGCCAGCAGCTTACCCGGCAGGGTGGACACTGAAGCTTTCTTT
CDR3: CASSLPGRVDTEAFF

size: NA
D: NA
J: TRBJ1-1
length: 14
V: TRBV19
DNA: TGTGCCAGTAGGGAGACAGTTACCTCCCCTGAAGCTTTCTTT
CDR3: CASRETVTSPEAFF

size: NA
D: NA
J: TRBJ2-2
length: 15
V: TRBV2
DNA: TGTGCCAGCAGTGAATCGCAATACTTTACCGGGGAGCTGTTTTTT
CDR3: CASSESQYFTGELFF

size: few
D: TRBD2
J: TRBJ2-5
length: 14
V: TRBV7-2
DNA: TGTGCCAGCAGCTTCCAAGCGGGAGAAGAGACCCAGTACTTC
CDR3: CASSFQAGEETQYF